This T cell receptor beta chain emerged from a study of blood T cell repertoires in COVID-19. The Seattle site enrolled patients during active infection and followed them longitudinally. Germline V gene sequence: CDR1 SNHLY, CDR2 FYNNEI. V was cut by 7 bases and J by 5 bases, with 12 bases left in between. The CDR3 totals 13 residues. This table comes from immunoSEQ multiplex PCR, and its TCRdb copy is limited to in-frame clones, with some not included. Here the sample spans approximately 78,000 clones, just over 90% being singletons. The sequenced material came from peripheral blood. The sequence derives from a man aged 45-65 years with COVID-19, enrolled during active disease. The chain couples TRBV2 to TRBJ2-1; maybe TRBD1 (6 bases). In DNA, the CDR3 is TGTGCCAGCATCAAGGGGGAAGACAATGAGCAGTTCTTC. This encodes CASIKGEDNEQFF.